These 2 T cell receptor beta chains were sequenced from one sample in a study of T-cell memory formation after mild COVID-19. Via MiXCR, TCRdb re-called the 5' RACE reads, giving one row per CDR3 protein. The sample lists roughly 600,000 distinct CDR3 sequences, more than 15% occurring once. The source material was PBMCs or a T cell subset sorted from them (not recorded which). These receptors were obtained from an adult woman who had mild COVID-19 (a few samples of this study predate the infection). Cell type and time point are not known.

This clonotype was picked up a small number of times. The chain uses TRBV6-4 and TRBJ2-1; D remains unclear. Trimming took 3 bases from V and 1 from J, leaving 13 bases between them. Germline values: CDR1 MRHNA, CDR2 SNTAGT. The CDR3 length is 16 residues. CDR3 loop: CASSELRVKSYNEQFF. CDR3 sequence (DNA): TGTGCCAGCAGTGAGCTTCGGGTAAAATCCTACAATGAGCAGTTCTTC.

The chain has TRBV29-1 and TRBJ2-7; 8 positions agree with TRBD1. The V and J ends lost 5 bases and 7 bases, in that order; junction bases with no gene match: 10. The CDR3 contains 13 residues. The germline V gene has CDR1 SQVTM and CDR2 ANQGSEA. The DNA of the CDR3 is TGCAGCGTTCTCGGACAGGGACGTTTGGAGCAGTACTTC. Encoded protein: CSVLGQGRLEQYF.